These 20 T cell receptor beta chains share one sample of origin, sequenced in a study of blood T cell repertoires in COVID-19. Sequencing was performed with immunoSEQ multiplex PCR; in TCRdb, only in-frame clones are kept and a portion is missing. The table has roughly 430,000 clones, roughly 88% seen once. The sample consisted of PBMCs or T cells enriched from blood (not recorded which). The receptors were gathered from a woman aged 40-49 years with acute COVID-19.

This chain uses TRBV19 with TRBJ1-1; D not resolved. The CDR3 totals 15 residues. The V and J ends lost 5 bases and 3 bases respectively, with 16 bases between them. The germline V gene has CDR1 LNHDA and CDR2 SQIVND (reference sequence). The CDR3 sequence is CASSSLITGDTEAFF. The CDR3 nucleotides are TGTGCCAGTAGTTCCCTCATCACGGGAGACACTGAAGCTTTCTTT.

J is TRBJ2-7 and V is TRBV7-8, with 10 bases fitting TRBD1. Per the germline V gene, CDR1 is SGHVS and CDR2 is FQNEAQ. V trimming: 5 bases; J trimming: 8 bases; junction bases outside the gene matches: 6. CDR3 length: 13 residues. The CDR3 region is CASSEKGQGKQYF. The CDR3 DNA sequence: TGTGCCAGCAGCGAAAAGGGACAGGGGAAGCAGTACTTC. The entire variable domain, with the rest obtained from reference TRBV7-8 and TRBJ2-7, is as follows: GAGVSQSPRYKVAKRGQDVALRCDPISGHVSLFWYQQALGQGPEFLTYFQNEAQLDKSGLPSDRFFAERPEGSVSTLKIQRTQQEDSAVYLCASSEKGQGKQYFGPGTRLTVT.

The V call is TRBV4-1, the J call TRBJ2-7; tentatively, D is TRBD2 (6 bases). V shed 2 bases and J shed 7 bases, with 18 bases lying between them. Per the germline V gene, CDR1 is MGHRA and CDR2 is YSYEKL. The CDR3 has 15 residues. CDR3 in DNA: TGCGCCAGCAGCCAACCTCTTGGGACTGCCAGGGAGCAGTACTTC. Translated: CASSQPLGTAREQYF.

The V and J genes are TRBV15 and TRBJ1-5, with 10 bases fitting TRBD1. Trimming took 1 base from V and 7 from J; bases not matched to a gene: 10. This CDR3 is 17 amino acids long. CDR1 is LNHNV and CDR2 is YYDKDF in the germline V gene (reference sequence). The CDR3 coding sequence is TGTGCCACCAGCAGAGGAGGGACAGGGGTACGTGCACAGCCCCAGCATTTT. This codes for CATSRGGTGVRAQPQHF.

The genes are TRBV6-5 and TRBJ1-1; the D gene is possibly TRBD1 (5 bases). Germline CDR1 and CDR2: MNHEY and SVGAGI. The V gene lost 0 bases and the J gene lost 0 bases, with 11 bases spanning the gap. This CDR3 spans 16 amino acids. The CDR3 spells CASSYSRDLMNTEAFF. The CDR3 region has the DNA TGTGCCAGCAGTTACTCGAGGGACTTGATGAACACTGAAGCTTTCTTT.

The DNA for the CDR3 is TGCGCCAGCAGCCAAGAAGCTAGCGGGGGGGCGGGCGCCGGGGAGCTGTTTTTT. Protein: CASSQEASGGAGAGELFF. The rearrangement joins TRBV4-1 to TRBJ2-2; 12 nucleotides agree with TRBD2. CDR1 MGHRA and CDR2 YSYEKL come from the germline V gene. The CDR3 is 18 amino acids. Trimming cost V 0 bases and J 6 bases; bases outside gene matches: 8.

The V gene is TRBV5-1, the J gene TRBJ1-2, with TRBD1 as a possible D gene (6 bases). The V end was cut by 4 bases, the J end by 7 bases, with 23 bases between. There are 16 residues in the CDR3. The V gene's germline CDR1 is SGHRS and CDR2 YFSETQ. The CDR3 region is CASSPGVEARRGGYTF. The CDR3 DNA sequence: TGCGCCAGCAGCCCAGGGGTAGAGGCGAGGCGAGGTGGCTACACCTTC. Combining the CDR3 with reference TRBV5-1 and TRBJ1-2 gives the whole variable domain KAGVTQTPRYLIKTRGQQVTLSCSPISGHRSVSWYQQTPGQGLQFLFEYFSETQRNKGNFPGRFSGRQFSNSRSEMNVSTLELGDSALYLCASSPGVEARRGGYTFGSGTRLTVV.

The chain employs TRBV30 and TRBJ1-2, with D hard to call. The CDR3 is 15 amino acids. From germline, CDR1 is GTSNPN and CDR2 SVGIG (reference sequence). Trimming took off 0 bases at V and 0 bases at J, with 11 bases between the two ends. In DNA form, the CDR3 reads TGTGCCTGGAGTGTAGGAGGCCGATCTAACTATGGCTACACCTTC. Translation: CAWSVGGRSNYGYTF.

The chain carries TRBV6-5 and TRBJ2-5, with D maybe TRBD2 (6 bases). The CDR3 consists of 13 residues. CDR1 and CDR2 from the germline V gene are MNHEY and SVGAGI. V lost 6 bases to trimming and J lost 3 bases, with 11 bases between them. DNA for the CDR3: TGTGCCAGCAGCACGGGGGTAGAAGAGACCCAGTACTTC. Translating gives CASSTGVEETQYF.

This sequence joins TRBV6-5 and TRBJ2-1, with D possibly being TRBD2 (5 bases). The CDR3 loop spans 15 amino acids. Trimming pared 6 bases from V and 0 bases from J, leaving 12 bases between. Germline-derived CDR1 and CDR2 are MNHEY and SVGAGI. The CDR3 loop is CASRQAVDSYNEQFF. CDR3 sequence (DNA): TGTGCCAGCAGGCAAGCGGTAGACTCCTACAATGAGCAGTTCTTC.

This chain uses TRBV27 with TRBJ2-5; D possibly corresponds to TRBD2 (7 bases). Per germline, CDR1 MNHEY and CDR2 SMNVEV (reference sequence). V was pared by 8 bases and J by 5 bases, with 21 bases between. This CDR3 is 15 amino acids long. The CDR3 protein is CASSEGGGFGETQYF. As DNA, the CDR3 is TGTGCCAGCTCGGAGGGGGGGGGATTCGGTGAGACCCAGTACTTC.

The chain uses TRBV10-3 and TRBJ1-3; the match to TRBD1 covers 7 bases. Germline CDR1 and CDR2: ENHRY and SYGVKD. CDR3 length: 16 residues. The trim removed 4 bases at V and 0 bases at J, leaving 6 bases unmatched. Written as DNA, the CDR3 is TGTGCCATCAGTGGCCGGGACAGTCTCTCTGGAAACACCATATATTTT. This translates into CAISGRDSLSGNTIYF.

This chain's CDR3 is CASSVTQRTGLYGYTF. The CDR3, as DNA: TGTGCCAGCAGCGTAACCCAAAGGACAGGCCTATATGGCTACACCTTC. The chain couples TRBV9 to TRBJ1-2, with TRBD1 matching over 7 bases. The CDR3 length is 16 residues. The V gene's germline CDR1 is SGDLS and CDR2 YYNGEE. The V and J ends lost 1 base and 5 bases, in that order; junction bases with no gene match: 11.

CDR3 sequence: CASSLDLGERRVQYF. CDR3 DNA: TGCGCCAGCAGCTTGGATCTTGGGGAGCGGCGCGTGCAGTACTTC. The genes are TRBV5-1 and TRBJ2-7; tentatively, D is TRBD2 (5 bases). CDR3 length equals 15 residues. The germline V gene has CDR1 SGHRS and CDR2 YFSETQ. V was pared by 0 bases and J by 9 bases, with 19 bases between. The variable domain in full, with the rest retrieved from reference TRBV5-1 and TRBJ2-7, is KAGVTQTPRYLIKTRGQQVTLSCSPISGHRSVSWYQQTPGQGLQFLFEYFSETQRNKGNFPGRFSGRQFSNSRSEMNVSTLELGDSALYLCASSLDLGERRVQYFGPGTRLTVT.

This chain links TRBV15 with TRBJ2-5; TRBD2 matches at 8 bases. The ends lost 1 base at V and 3 bases at J; junction bases unmatched: 10. Germline CDR1 reads LNHNV; CDR2 reads YYDKDF (reference sequence). The length of the CDR3 is 17 residues. DNA of the CDR3: TGTGCCACCAGCAGAGCGCAACGGCGGGGGGCCGAAGAGACCCAGTACTTC. As protein: CATSRAQRRGAEETQYF.

The chain recombines TRBV18 with TRBJ1-2; D is uncertain. V lost 1 base and J lost 4, with 7 bases in between. The CDR3 totals 13 residues. Germline lookup yields CDR1 KGHSH and CDR2 LQKENI. The CDR3 spells CASSPREGYGYTF. The CDR3 DNA sequence: TGTGCCAGCTCACCACGGGAGGGCTATGGCTACACCTTC.

This sequence joins TRBV18 and TRBJ2-5; D is unresolved. There are 12 residues in the CDR3. The germline V gene has CDR1 KGHSH and CDR2 LQKENI. With 6 bases removed from V and 3 bases from J, the gap between germline ends came to 8 bases. CDR3 DNA: TGTGCCAGCTCCTTTAGTGAAGAGACCCAGTACTTC. Protein product: CASSFSEETQYF.

The gene calls are TRBV10-3 and TRBJ2-2, with a weak D call TRBD1 (6 bases). Trimming took off 3 bases at V and 2 bases at J, with 16 bases between the two ends. The CDR3 runs to 17 residues. The germline V gene has CDR1 ENHRY and CDR2 SYGVKD. The CDR3 is CAISDFLGARNTGELFF. CDR3 DNA: TGTGCCATCAGTGATTTCCTGGGGGCACGAAACACCGGGGAGCTGTTTTTT.

The sample holds one count of this clone. The rearrangement links TRBV30 to TRBJ2-7; 11 bases agree with TRBD1. CDR1 is GTSNPN, CDR2 SVGIG, per germline (reference sequence). V shed 3 bases and J 3 bases; nucleotides not matched to a gene: 7. The CDR3 has 15 amino acids. CDR3 protein: CAWSGAGTGGYEQYF. The CDR3 nucleotides are TGTGCCTGGAGCGGAGCCGGGACAGGGGGCTACGAGCAGTACTTC.

The chain links TRBV27 to TRBJ2-7; 9 positions match TRBD2. Trimming removed 8 bases from V and 3 bases from J; junction bases left unmatched: 11. This CDR3 is built from 15 residues. The germline CDR1 and CDR2 sequences are MNHEY and SMNVEV (reference sequence). Here the CDR3 DNA reads TGTGCCAGCCGGCCCGTAGCGGGGGCCATCTACGAGCAGTACTTC. Its translation is CASRPVAGAIYEQYF.